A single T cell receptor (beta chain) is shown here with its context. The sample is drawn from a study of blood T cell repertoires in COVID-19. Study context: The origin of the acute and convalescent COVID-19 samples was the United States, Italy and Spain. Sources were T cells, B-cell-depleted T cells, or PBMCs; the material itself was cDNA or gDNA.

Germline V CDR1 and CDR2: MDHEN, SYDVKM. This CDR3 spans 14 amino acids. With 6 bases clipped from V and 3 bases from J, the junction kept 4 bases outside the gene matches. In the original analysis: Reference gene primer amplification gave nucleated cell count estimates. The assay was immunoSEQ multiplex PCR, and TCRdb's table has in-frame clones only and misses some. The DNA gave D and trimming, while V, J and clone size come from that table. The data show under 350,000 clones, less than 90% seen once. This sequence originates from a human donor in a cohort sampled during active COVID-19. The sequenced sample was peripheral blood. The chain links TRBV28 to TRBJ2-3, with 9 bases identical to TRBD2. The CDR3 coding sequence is TGTGCCAGCAGGTCAGCGGGAGGAACAGATACGCAGTATTTT. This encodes CASRSAGGTDTQYF.